The sequence of this T cell receptor (beta chain) was determined in a study of blood T cell repertoires in COVID-19. About the study: Acute-phase and convalescent COVID-19 samples originated in the United States, Italy and Spain. T cells, B-cell-depleted T cells, or PBMCs supplied cDNA or gDNA.

Authors' methods: Amplification of reference gene primers was used by the study to estimate nucleated cell counts. Some clones are missing from TCRdb's copy, which holds only in-frame ones; the method was immunoSEQ multiplex PCR. V, J and clone size reflect that table, while D and trimming were determined from the DNA. This sample has 30,000 to 45,000 clones, with around 80% found just once. The V end was cut by 1 base, the J end by 1 base, with 11 bases between. The CDR3 is 15 amino acids. Germline assignment: CDR1 SGHTA and CDR2 FQGNSA. This receptor was taken from a man aged 55 to 70 with acute or convalescent COVID-19. The sequenced material came from peripheral blood. The V gene is TRBV7-2, the J gene TRBJ2-7, with D maybe TRBD1 (5 bases). The CDR3 DNA reads TGTGCCAGCAGCTTAGGACAGCCCGCATCCTACGAGCAGTACTTC. Its protein is CASSLGQPASYEQYF.